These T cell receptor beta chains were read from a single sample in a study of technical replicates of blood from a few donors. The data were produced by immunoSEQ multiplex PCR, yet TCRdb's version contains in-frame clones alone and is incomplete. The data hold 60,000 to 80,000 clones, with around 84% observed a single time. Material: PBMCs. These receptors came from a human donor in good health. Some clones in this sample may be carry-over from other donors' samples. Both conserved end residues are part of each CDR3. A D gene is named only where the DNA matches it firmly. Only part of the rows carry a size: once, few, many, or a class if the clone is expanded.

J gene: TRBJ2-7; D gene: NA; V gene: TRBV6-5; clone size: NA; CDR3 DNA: TGTGCCAGCAGTCTCCGGGACTCACTCGAGCAGTACTTC; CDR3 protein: CASSLRDSLEQYF
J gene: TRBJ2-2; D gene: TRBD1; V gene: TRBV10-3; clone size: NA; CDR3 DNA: TGTGCCACCGGAAGGACAGGGGGGGACACCGGGGAGCTGTTTTTT; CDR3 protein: CATGRTGGDTGELFF
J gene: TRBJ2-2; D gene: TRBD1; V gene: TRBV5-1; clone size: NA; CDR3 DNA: TGCGCCAGCAGCTTGGGTGGACAGGGGGCCGGGGAGCTGTTTTTT; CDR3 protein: CASSLGGQGAGELFF
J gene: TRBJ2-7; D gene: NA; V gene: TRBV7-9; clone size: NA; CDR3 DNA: TGTGCCAGCAGCACGGCGGCGGGACGGACCTACGAGCAGTACTTC; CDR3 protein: CASSTAAGRTYEQYF
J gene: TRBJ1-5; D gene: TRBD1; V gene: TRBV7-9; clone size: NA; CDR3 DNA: TGTGCCAGCAGCTTATCAGGGGGCCCTCAGCCCCAGCATTTT; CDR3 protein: CASSLSGGPQPQHF
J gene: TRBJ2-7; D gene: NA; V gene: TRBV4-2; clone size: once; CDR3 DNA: TGTGCCAGCAGTCGTGCAACGGGATCCCCCTACGAGCAGTACTTC; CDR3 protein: CASSRATGSPYEQYF
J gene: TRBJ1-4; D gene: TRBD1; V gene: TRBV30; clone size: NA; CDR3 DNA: TGTGCCTGGAGGCCCGACAGGGGGAATTCCGAAAAACTGTTTTTT; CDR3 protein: CAWRPDRGNSEKLFF
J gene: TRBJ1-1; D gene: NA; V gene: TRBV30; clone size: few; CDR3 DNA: TGTGCCTGGAGTGCTAAAGGGTTTCAGGGGACTGAAGCTTTCTTT; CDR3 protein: CAWSAKGFQGTEAFF
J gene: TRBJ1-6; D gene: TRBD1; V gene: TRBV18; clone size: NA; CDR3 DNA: TGTGCCAGCGCGACAGGGGAGAATTCACCCCTCCACTTT; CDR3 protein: CASATGENSPLHF
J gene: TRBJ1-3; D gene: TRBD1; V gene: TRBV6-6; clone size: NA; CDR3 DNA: TGTGCCGTTAAACAGGGGCTAAGCTCTGGAAACACCATATATTTT; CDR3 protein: CAVKQGLSSGNTIYF
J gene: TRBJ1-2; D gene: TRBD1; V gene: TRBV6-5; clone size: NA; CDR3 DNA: TGTGCCAGCAGGAAACCGGGGACAGGGGAGATCTACACCTTC; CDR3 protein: CASRKPGTGEIYTF
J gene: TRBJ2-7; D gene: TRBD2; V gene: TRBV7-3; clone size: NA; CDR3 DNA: TGTGCCAGCAGCTTTACTAGCGGGACGTACGAGCAGTACTTC; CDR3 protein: CASSFTSGTYEQYF
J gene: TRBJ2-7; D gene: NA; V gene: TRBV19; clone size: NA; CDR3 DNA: TGTGCCAGCTCAGGGTACTACGAGCAGTACTTC; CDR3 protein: CASSGYYEQYF
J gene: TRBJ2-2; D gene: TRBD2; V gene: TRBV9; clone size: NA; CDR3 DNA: TGTGCCAGCAGTGCGCCGCACTTAGCGGGAGTTAACACCGGGGAGCTGTTTTTT; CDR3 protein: CASSAPHLAGVNTGELFF
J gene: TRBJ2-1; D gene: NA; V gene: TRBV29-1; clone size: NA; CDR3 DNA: TGCAGCGTCGCGGGACTCCTTTGGACCCATGAGCAGTTCTTC; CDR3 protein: CSVAGLLWTHEQFF
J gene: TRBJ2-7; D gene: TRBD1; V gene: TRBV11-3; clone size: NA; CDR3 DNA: TGTGCCAGCAACTCGAAAACAGCCGGGACAGGGTGGACCGGCGAGCAGTACTTC; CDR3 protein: CASNSKTAGTGWTGEQYF
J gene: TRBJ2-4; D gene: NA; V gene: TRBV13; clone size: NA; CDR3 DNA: TGTGCCAGCAGCCCCCCCCCAGCGGCCGCCTCCGCCAAAAACATTCAGTACTTC; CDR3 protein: CASSPPPAAASAKNIQYF
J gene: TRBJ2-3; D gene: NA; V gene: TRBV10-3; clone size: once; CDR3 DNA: TGTGCCATCAGTGGCTACAAGGGGGATACGCAGTATTTT; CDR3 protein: CAISGYKGDTQYF
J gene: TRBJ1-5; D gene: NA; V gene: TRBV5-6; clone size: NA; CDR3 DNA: TGTGCCAGCAGCAGAGGCGGGAATCAGCCCCAGCATTTT; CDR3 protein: CASSRGGNQPQHF
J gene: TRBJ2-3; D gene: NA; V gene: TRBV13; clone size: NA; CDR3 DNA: TGTGCCAGCAGCTTAAAGGGTAGCGGTACAGATACGCAGTATTTT; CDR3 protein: CASSLKGSGTDTQYF
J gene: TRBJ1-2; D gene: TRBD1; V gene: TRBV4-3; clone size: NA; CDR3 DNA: TGCGCCAGCAGCCATGTGGGACAGGGGTTCGACGGCTACACCTTC; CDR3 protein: CASSHVGQGFDGYTF
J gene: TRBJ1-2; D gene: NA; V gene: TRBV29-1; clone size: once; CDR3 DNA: TGCAGCCTGAGTCGGGGGGATGGCTACACCTTC; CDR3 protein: CSLSRGDGYTF
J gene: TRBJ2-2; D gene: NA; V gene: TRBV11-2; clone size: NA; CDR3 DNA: TGTGCCAGCAGCTTAGGGCTCACTACGAACACCGGGGAGCTGTTTTTT; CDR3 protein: CASSLGLTTNTGELFF